The rows below give T cell receptor beta chains drawn from one sample of a study of read filtering for tumor transcriptome and immune sequencing. TCRdb reanalysed the reads using MiXCR and keeps one entry per CDR3 protein. Of about 15,000 distinct CDR3 sequences in the sample, roughly 20% were seen once. Sequenced input: a population of CD138-negative cells sorted from bone marrow. These receptors were collected from a donor over 35 with multiple myeloma. CDR3s include the opening cysteine and the closing phenylalanine or tryptophan. Each record gives: V gene, D gene, clone size, J gene, CDR3 protein, CDR3 DNA. The D gene is left open where the match is weak. Clone size, where shown, is once, few, many, or a class for clones that have expanded.

TRBV29-1,-,many,TRBJ2-7,CSVRADTYEQYF,TGCAGCGTCCGGGCCGACACCTACGAGCAGTACTTC
TRBV6-5,-,many,TRBJ1-1,CASSYGENTEAFF,TGTGCCAGCAGTTACGGGGAGAACACTGAAGCTTTCTTT
TRBV11-2,TRBD1,many,TRBJ2-7,CASNQGDGEQYF,TGTGCCAGCAACCAGGGGGATGGCGAGCAGTACTTC
TRBV4-3,-,many,TRBJ2-1,CASSQEGAYNEQFF,TGCGCCAGCAGCCAAGAAGGGGCTTACAATGAGCAGTTCTTC
TRBV29-1,TRBD1,many,TRBJ1-5,CSVGRDRDQPQHF,TGCAGCGTTGGACGGGACAGGGATCAGCCCCAGCATTTT
TRBV7-2,-,-,TRBJ2-2,CASSLSGSLAGELFF,TGTGCCAGCAGCCTTAGCGGATCTTTGGCCGGGGAGCTGTTTTTT
TRBV29-1,TRBD2,many,TRBJ2-7,CSVMGLAGGSSYEQYF,TGCAGCGTGATGGGACTAGCGGGAGGGAGTTCCTACGAGCAGTACTTC
TRBV7-2,-,few,TRBJ1-2,CASSFRVLIQGIYGYTF,TGTGCCAGCAGCTTCCGTGTGTTAATACAGGGAATCTATGGCTACACCTTC
TRBV2,TRBD2,many,TRBJ2-1,CASSDSGRGYNEQFF,TGTGCCAGCAGTGATAGCGGGAGAGGTTACAATGAGCAGTTCTTC
TRBV20-1,-,-,TRBJ1-1,CSCLSGANTEAFF,TGCAGTTGCTTGTCAGGGGCAAACACTGAAGCTTTCTTT
TRBV5-1,-,many,TRBJ1-1,CASSFQGRGTEAFF,TGCGCCAGCAGCTTCCAGGGCAGAGGGACTGAAGCTTTCTTT
TRBV7-8,-,-,TRBJ2-3,CASSPRSQGTDTQYF,TGTGCCAGCAGCCCACGATCTCAGGGCACAGATACGCAGTATTTT
TRBV7-9,-,many,TRBJ2-5,CASRSEGEGTQYF,TGTGCCAGCAGGTCAGAGGGTGAAGGGACCCAGTACTTC
TRBV7-2,-,few,TRBJ1-5,CASSLGGIQPQHF,TGTGCCAGCAGCTTGGGGGGGATTCAGCCCCAGCATTTT
TRBV3-1,-,many,TRBJ1-1,CASSQDGGGRRAFF,TGTGCCAGCAGCCAAGATGGGGGAGGTAGGAGAGCTTTCTTT
TRBV2,TRBD1,many,TRBJ2-2,CASSGTGTGELFF,TGTGCCAGCAGTGGGACAGGGACCGGGGAGCTGTTTTTT
TRBV5-1,TRBD2,few,TRBJ2-7,CASSPGYGTSGTYEQYF,TGCGCCAGCAGCCCAGGTTACGGGACTAGCGGCACGTACGAGCAGTACTTC
TRBV12-3/TRBV12-4,TRBD1,-,TRBJ1-2,CASRRTGVNYGYTF,TGTGCCAGCAGGCGGACAGGGGTTAACTATGGCTACACCTTC
TRBV30,-,few,TRBJ1-1,CAWRILDREAFF,TGTGCCTGGAGAATCTTAGACAGGGAAGCTTTCTTT
TRBV7-2,-,-,TRBJ1-6,CASSFESGSPLHF,TGTGCCAGCAGCTTTGAATCCGGTTCACCCCTCCACTTT
TRBV5-5,TRBD2,-,TRBJ2-3,CASSSRVAGDTDTQYF,TGTGCCAGCAGCTCCAGAGTAGCGGGAGACACAGATACGCAGTATTTT
TRBV12-3/TRBV12-4,-,many,TRBJ1-1,CASSPPQGRTEAFF,TGTGCCAGCAGTCCTCCCCAGGGTAGGACTGAAGCTTTCTTT
TRBV12-3/TRBV12-4,-,many,TRBJ1-1,CASTPGTEAFF,TGTGCCAGCACCCCCGGCACTGAAGCTTTCTTT
TRBV5-1,TRBD2,many,TRBJ2-1,CASSLTSGGTYNEQFF,TGCGCCAGCAGCTTGACTAGCGGGGGAACCTACAATGAGCAGTTCTTC
TRBV2,TRBD1,-,TRBJ2-3,CATDDRGTDTQYF,TGTGCCACCGATGACAGGGGCACAGATACGCAGTATTTT
TRBV20-1,TRBD2,many,TRBJ2-1,CSANYPLAGNVDEQFF,TGCAGTGCGAACTACCCCCTAGCGGGAAATGTAGATGAGCAGTTCTTC
TRBV3-1,-,few,TRBJ2-5,CASSQVTVETQYF,TGTGCCAGCAGCCAAGTTACAGTGGAGACCCAGTACTTC
TRBV7-6,-,many,TRBJ1-1,CASSLGGGSGTEAFF,TGTGCCAGCAGCTTAGGGGGGGGGAGCGGCACTGAAGCTTTCTTT
TRBV6-6,-,many,TRBJ2-7,CASSRDTGYEQYF,TGTGCCAGCAGTCGGGACACAGGCTACGAGCAGTACTTC
TRBV7-2,-,many,TRBJ2-7,CASSLSRQYLGEQYF,TGTGCCAGCAGCTTATCCAGGCAGTATCTTGGAGAGCAGTACTTC
TRBV7-2,TRBD1,many,TRBJ2-2,CASSPTLDRGRTGELFF,TGTGCCAGCAGCCCAACCTTGGACAGGGGGCGAACCGGGGAGCTGTTTTTT
TRBV7-2,-,-,TRBJ2-7,CASSPREPYEQYF,TGTGCCAGCAGCCCAAGGGAACCCTACGAGCAGTACTTC
TRBV19,-,many,TRBJ2-1,CASSKRTDLYNEQFF,TGTGCCAGTAGTAAGAGGACAGACCTATACAATGAGCAGTTCTTC
TRBV28,TRBD1,few,TRBJ2-5,CASRTGGRETQYF,TGTGCCAGCAGAACAGGGGGCAGAGAGACCCAGTACTTC
TRBV5-1,-,many,TRBJ1-1,CASSWGEQNTEAFF,TGCGCCAGCAGCTGGGGTGAGCAGAACACTGAAGCTTTCTTT
TRBV6-2/TRBV6-3,TRBD1,-,TRBJ1-1,CASNLDRNTEASF,TGTGCCAGCAACCTGGACAGGAACACTGAAGCTTCCTTT
TRBV6-2/TRBV6-3,-,few,TRBJ2-5,CASRKELLAQYF,TGTGCCAGCAGAAAAGAGCTCCTGGCCCAGTACTTC
TRBV20-1,-,-,TRBJ1-3,CSALRWASLEQGNTIYF,TGCAGTGCGCTAAGGTGGGCATCCCTGGAGCAAGGAAACACCATATATTTT
TRBV29-1,-,few,TRBJ1-1,CSVEWRQSEAFF,TGCAGCGTTGAGTGGCGTCAGTCTGAAGCTTTCTTT